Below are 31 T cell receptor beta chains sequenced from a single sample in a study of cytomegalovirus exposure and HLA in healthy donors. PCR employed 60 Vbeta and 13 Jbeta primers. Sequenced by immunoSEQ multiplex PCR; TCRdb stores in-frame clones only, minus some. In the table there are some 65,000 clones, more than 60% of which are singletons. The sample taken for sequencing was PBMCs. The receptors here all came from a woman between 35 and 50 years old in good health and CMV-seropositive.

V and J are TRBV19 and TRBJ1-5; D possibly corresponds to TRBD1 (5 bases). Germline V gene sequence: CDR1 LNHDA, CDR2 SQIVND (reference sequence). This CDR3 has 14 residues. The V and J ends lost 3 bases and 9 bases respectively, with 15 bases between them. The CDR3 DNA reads TGTGCCAGTAGTATCGAAAGGGGTGTCCCGCCCCAGCATTTT. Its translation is CASSIERGVPPQHF.

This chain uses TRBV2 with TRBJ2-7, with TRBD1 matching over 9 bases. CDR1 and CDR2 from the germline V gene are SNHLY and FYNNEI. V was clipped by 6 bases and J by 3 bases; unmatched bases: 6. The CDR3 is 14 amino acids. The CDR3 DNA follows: TGTGCCAGCAGCCAGGGACAGGGCCTCTACGAGCAGTACTTC. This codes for CASSQGQGLYEQYF.

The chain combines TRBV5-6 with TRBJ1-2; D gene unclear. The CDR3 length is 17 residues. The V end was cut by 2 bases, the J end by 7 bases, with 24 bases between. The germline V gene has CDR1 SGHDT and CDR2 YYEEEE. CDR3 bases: TGTGCCAGCAGCTTAGGCCCCCCCCTCGACGACTTGTTTGGCTACACCTTC. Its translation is CASSLGPPLDDLFGYTF.

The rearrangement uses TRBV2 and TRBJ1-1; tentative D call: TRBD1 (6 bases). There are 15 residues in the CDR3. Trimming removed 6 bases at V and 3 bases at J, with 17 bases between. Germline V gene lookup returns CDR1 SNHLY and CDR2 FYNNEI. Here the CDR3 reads CASRAGAGGDTEAFF. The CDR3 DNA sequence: TGTGCCAGCAGGGCGGGGGCGGGGGGTGACACTGAAGCTTTCTTT.

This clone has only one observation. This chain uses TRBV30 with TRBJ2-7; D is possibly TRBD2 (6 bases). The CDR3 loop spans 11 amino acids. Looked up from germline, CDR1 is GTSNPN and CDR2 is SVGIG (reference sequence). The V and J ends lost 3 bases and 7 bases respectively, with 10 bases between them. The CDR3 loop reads CAWRVGGEQYF. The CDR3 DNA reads TGTGCCTGGAGAGTTGGGGGGGAGCAGTACTTC.

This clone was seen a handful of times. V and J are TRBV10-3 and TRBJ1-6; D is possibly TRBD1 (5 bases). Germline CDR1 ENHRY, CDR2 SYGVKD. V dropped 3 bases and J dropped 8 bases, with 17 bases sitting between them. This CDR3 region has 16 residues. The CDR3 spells CAISDRAGLLDSPLHF. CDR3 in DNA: TGTGCCATCAGTGACAGGGCAGGGCTTTTGGATTCACCCCTCCACTTT.

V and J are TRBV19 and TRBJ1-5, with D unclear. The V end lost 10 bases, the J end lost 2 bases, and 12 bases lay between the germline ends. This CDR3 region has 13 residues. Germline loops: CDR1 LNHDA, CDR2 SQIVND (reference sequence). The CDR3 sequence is CATTVRGNQPQHF. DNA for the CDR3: TGTGCCACCACAGTACGAGGCAATCAGCCCCAGCATTTT.

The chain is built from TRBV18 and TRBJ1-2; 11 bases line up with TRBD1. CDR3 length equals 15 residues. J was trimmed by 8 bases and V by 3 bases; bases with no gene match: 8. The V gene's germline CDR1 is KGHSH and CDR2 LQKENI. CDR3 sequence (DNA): TGTGCCAGCTCACCCGGACAGGGGGCCTTGTACGGCTACACCTTC. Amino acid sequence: CASSPGQGALYGYTF.

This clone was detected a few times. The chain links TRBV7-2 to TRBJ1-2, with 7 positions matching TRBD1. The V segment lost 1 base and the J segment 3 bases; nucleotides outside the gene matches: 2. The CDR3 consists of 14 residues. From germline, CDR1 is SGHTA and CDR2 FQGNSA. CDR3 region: CASSLEGADYGYTF. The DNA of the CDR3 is TGTGCCAGCAGCTTAGAGGGGGCTGACTATGGCTACACCTTC.

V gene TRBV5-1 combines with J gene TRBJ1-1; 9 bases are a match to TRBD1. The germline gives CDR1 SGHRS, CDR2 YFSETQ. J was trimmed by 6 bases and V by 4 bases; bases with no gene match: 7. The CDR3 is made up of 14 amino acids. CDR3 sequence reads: CASSPTGGLAEAFF. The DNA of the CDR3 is TGCGCCAGCAGCCCAACAGGGGGCCTGGCTGAAGCTTTCTTT. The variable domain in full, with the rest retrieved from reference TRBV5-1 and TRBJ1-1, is KAGVTQTPRYLIKTRGQQVTLSCSPISGHRSVSWYQQTPGQGLQFLFEYFSETQRNKGNFPGRFSGRQFSNSRSEMNVSTLELGDSALYLCASSPTGGLAEAFFGQGTRLTVV.

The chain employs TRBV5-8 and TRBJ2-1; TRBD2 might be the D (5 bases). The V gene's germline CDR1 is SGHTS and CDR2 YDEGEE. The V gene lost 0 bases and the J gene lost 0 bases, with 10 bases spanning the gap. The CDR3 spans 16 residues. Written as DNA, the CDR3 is TGTGCCAGCAGCTTGGTGGTAGCGTACTCCTACAATGAGCAGTTCTTC. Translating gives CASSLVVAYSYNEQFF. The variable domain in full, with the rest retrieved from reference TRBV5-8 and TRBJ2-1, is EAGVTQSPTHLIKTRGQQATLRCSPISGHTSVYWYQQALGLGLQFLLWYDEGEERNRGNFPPRFSGRQFPNYSSELNVNALELEDSALYLCASSLVVAYSYNEQFFGPGTRLTVL.

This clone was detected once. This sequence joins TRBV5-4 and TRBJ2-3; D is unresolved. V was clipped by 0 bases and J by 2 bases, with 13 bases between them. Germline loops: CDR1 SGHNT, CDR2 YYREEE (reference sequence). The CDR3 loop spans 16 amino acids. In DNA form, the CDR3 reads TGTGCCAGCAGCTTGGCCGGAGTGGAGATCACAGATACGCAGTATTTT. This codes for CASSLAGVEITDTQYF.

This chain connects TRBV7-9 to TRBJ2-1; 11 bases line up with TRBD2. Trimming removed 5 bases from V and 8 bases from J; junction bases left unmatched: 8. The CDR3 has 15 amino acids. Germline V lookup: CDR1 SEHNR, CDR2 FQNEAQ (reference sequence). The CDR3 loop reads CASSEIAGGFDEQFF. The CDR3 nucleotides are TGTGCCAGCAGCGAGATAGCGGGGGGGTTTGATGAGCAGTTCTTC.

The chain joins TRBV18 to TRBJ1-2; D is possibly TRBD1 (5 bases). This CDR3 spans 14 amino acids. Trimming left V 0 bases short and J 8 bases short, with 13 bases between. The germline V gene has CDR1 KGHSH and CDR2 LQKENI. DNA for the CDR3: TGTGCCAGCTCACCACCGATGGGACTTCGAGGCTACACCTTC. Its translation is CASSPPMGLRGYTF. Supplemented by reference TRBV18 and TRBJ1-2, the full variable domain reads NAGVMQNPRHLVRRRGQEARLRCSPMKGHSHVYWYRQLPEEGLKFMVYLQKENIIDESGMPKERFSAEFPKEGPSILRIQQVVRGDSAAYFCASSPPMGLRGYTFGSGTRLTVV.

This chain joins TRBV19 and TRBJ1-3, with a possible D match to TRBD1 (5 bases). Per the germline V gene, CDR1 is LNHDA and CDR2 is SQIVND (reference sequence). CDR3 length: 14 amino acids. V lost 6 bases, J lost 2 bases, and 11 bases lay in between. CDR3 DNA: TGTGCCAGTAGCGAGCAGGGAACTGGAAACACCATATATTTT. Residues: CASSEQGTGNTIYF. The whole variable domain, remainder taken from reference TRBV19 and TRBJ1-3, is DGGITQSPKYLFRKEGQNVTLSCEQNLNHDAMYWYRQDPGQGLRLIYYSQIVNDFQKGDIAEGYSVSREKKESFPLTVTSAQKNPTAFYLCASSEQGTGNTIYFGEGSWLTVV.

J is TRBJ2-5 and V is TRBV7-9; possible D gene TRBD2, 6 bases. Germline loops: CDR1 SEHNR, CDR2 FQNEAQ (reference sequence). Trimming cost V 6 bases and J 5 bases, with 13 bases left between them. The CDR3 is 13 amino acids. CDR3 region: CASSRGAEETQYF. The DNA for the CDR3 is TGTGCCAGCAGTCGCGGGGCCGAGGAGACCCAGTACTTC.

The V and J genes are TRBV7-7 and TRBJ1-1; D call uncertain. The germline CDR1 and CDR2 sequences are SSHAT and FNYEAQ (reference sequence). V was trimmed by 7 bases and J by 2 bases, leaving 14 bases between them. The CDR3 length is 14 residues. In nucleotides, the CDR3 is TGTGCCAGCACCCCCCTTGCGCAAAACACTGAAGCTTTCTTT. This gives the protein CASTPLAQNTEAFF.

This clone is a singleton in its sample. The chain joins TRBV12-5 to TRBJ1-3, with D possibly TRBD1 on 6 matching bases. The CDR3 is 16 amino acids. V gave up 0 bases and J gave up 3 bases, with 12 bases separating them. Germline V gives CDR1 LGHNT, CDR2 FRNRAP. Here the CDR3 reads CASGLVAGTIGNTIYF. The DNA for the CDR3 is TGTGCTAGTGGTTTGGTCGCCGGGACAATTGGAAACACCATATATTTT.

This chain's CDR3 is CASSWRTGLGSNTEAFF. The CDR3 DNA sequence: TGTGCCAGCAGCTGGCGGACAGGGCTGGGATCGAACACTGAAGCTTTCTTT. J is TRBJ1-1 and V is TRBV11-2; 8 positions agree with TRBD1. This CDR3 comprises 17 residues. Losses at the gene ends were 4 bases for V and 1 base for J; bases not matched to a gene: 11. The V gene's germline CDR1 is SGHAT and CDR2 FQNNGV.

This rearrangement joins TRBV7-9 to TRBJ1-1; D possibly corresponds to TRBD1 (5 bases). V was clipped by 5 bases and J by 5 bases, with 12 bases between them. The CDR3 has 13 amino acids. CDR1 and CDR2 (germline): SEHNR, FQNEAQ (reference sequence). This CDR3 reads CASSRQGATEAFF. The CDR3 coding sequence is TGTGCCAGCAGCCGTCAGGGTGCAACTGAAGCTTTCTTT. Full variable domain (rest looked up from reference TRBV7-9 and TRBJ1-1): DTGVSQNPRHKITKRGQNVTFRCDPISEHNRLYWYRQTLGQGPEFLTYFQNEAQLEKSRLLSDRFSAERPKGSFSTLEIQRTEQGDSAMYLCASSRQGATEAFFGQGTRLTVV.

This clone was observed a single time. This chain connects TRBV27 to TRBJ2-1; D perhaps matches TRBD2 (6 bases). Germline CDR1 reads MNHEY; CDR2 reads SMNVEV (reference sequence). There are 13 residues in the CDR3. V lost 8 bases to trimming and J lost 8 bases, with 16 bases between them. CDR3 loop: CASSFGGTDEQFF. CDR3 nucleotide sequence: TGTGCCAGCTCGTTCGGGGGTACGGATGAGCAGTTCTTC.

The DNA for the CDR3 is TGTGCCACCAGCAGAGACAGGTGGACAAACAATGAGCAGTTCTTC. This encodes CATSRDRWTNNEQFF. The chain has TRBV15 and TRBJ2-1; D possibly corresponds to TRBD1 (5 bases). V was clipped by 0 bases and J by 5 bases, with 11 bases between them. Per the germline V gene, CDR1 is LNHNV and CDR2 is YYDKDF (reference sequence). The length of the CDR3 is 15 residues. Drawing the rest from reference TRBV15 and TRBJ2-1, the complete variable domain is DAMVIQNPRYQVTQFGKPVTLSCSQTLNHNVMYWYQQKSSQAPKLLFHYYDKDFNNEADTPDNFQSRRPNTSFCFLDIRSPGLGDTAMYLCATSRDRWTNNEQFFGPGTRLTVL.

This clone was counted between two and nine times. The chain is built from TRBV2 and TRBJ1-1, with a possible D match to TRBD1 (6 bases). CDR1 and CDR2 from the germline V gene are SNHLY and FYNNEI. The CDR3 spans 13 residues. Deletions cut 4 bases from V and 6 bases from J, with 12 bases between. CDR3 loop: CASSGQGRAEAFF. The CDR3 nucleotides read TGTGCCAGCAGTGGGCAGGGGAGGGCTGAAGCTTTCTTT.

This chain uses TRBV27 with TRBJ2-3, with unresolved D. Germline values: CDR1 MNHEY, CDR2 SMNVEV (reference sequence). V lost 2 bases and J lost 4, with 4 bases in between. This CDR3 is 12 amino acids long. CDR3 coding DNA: TGTGCCAGCAGTTTACGGTCAGATACGCAGTATTTT. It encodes CASSLRSDTQYF.

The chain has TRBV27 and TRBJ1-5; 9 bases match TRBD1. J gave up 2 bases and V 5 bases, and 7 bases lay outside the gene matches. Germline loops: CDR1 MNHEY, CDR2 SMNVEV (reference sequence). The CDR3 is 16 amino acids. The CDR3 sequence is CASSLTGGGRNQPQHF. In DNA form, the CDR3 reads TGTGCCAGCAGTCTAACAGGGGGCGGTCGCAATCAGCCCCAGCATTTT.

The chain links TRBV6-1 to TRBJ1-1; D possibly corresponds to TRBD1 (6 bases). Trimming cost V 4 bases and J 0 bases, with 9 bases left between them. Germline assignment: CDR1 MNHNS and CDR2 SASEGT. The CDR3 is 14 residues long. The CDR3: CASSVQGLNTEAFF. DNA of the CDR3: TGTGCCAGCAGTGTACAGGGTCTGAACACTGAAGCTTTCTTT.

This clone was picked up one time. CDR3 sequence reads: CASSPLGAGGTEAFF. CDR3 DNA: TGTGCCAGCTCACCACTGGGGGCCGGAGGAACTGAAGCTTTCTTT. The rearrangement joins TRBV18 to TRBJ1-1, with D perhaps TRBD1 (6 bases). The CDR3 spans 15 residues. Between the trimmed V and J ends, which lost 1 base and 5 bases, there was a span of 14 bases. Per germline, CDR1 KGHSH and CDR2 LQKENI.

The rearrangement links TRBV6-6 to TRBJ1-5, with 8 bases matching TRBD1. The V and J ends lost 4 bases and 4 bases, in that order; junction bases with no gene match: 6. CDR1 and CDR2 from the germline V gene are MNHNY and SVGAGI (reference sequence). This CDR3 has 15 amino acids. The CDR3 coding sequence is TGTGCCAGCAGTTTGGACAGGGTGGGTAATCAGCCCCAGCATTTT. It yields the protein CASSLDRVGNQPQHF.

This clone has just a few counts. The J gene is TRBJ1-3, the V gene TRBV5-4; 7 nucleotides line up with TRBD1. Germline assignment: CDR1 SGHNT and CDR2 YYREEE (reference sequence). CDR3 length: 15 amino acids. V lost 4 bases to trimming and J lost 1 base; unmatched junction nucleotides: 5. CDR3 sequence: CASSVGQPSGNTIYF. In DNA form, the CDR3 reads TGTGCCAGCAGCGTGGGACAGCCATCTGGAAACACCATATATTTT. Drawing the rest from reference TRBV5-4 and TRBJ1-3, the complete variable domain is ETGVTQSPTHLIKTRGQQVTLRCSSQSGHNTVSWYQQALGQGPQFIFQYYREEENGRGNFPPRFSGLQFPNYSSELNVNALELDDSALYLCASSVGQPSGNTIYFGEGSWLTVV.

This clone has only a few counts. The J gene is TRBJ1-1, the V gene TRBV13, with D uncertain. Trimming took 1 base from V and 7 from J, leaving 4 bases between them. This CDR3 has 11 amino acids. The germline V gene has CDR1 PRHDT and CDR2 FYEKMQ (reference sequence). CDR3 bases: TGTGCCAGCAGCTTAGTTATTGAAGCTTTCTTT. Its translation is CASSLVIEAFF. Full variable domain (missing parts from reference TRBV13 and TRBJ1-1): AAGVIQSPRHLIKEKRETATLKCYPIPRHDTVYWYQQGPGQDPQFLISFYEKMQSDKGSIPDRFSAQQFSDYHSELNMSSLELGDSALYFCASSLVIEAFFGQGTRLTVV.

This chain's CDR3 is CASSRTRGDEQYF. CDR3 bases: TGTGCCAGCAGCCGAACCCGCGGGGACGAGCAGTACTTC. The chain employs TRBV11-2 and TRBJ2-7, with D tentatively TRBD2 (6 bases). From germline, CDR1 is SGHAT and CDR2 FQNNGV. This CDR3 contains 13 residues. V dropped 5 bases and J dropped 5 bases, with 13 bases sitting between them.